This TCR beta chain was identified during a study of T cells in localized non-small cell lung cancer. Findings and limits, study-wide: Adjacent lung exhibited a median of about 57 among the 100 most abundant tumor clones.

Notes on this clone: Its specificity is not known.

Produced via immunoSEQ multiplex PCR; TCRdb's table is partial and in-frame only. The sample records 1,500 to 2,000 clones, around 24% being singletons. This CDR3 spans 15 amino acids. Trimming removed 6 bases from V and 5 bases from J; junction bases left unmatched: 11. Germline values: CDR1 MDHEN, CDR2 SYDVKM. Specimen: normal lung tissue next to the tumor, collected before any cancer treatment. The rearrangement joins TRBV28 to TRBJ2-5, with TRBD2 identical over 8 bases. This TCR derives from an older female donor with stage II lung adenocarcinoma. The CDR3 sequence: CASSTRRTSMETQYF. The CDR3 coding sequence is TGTGCCAGCAGCACCCGAAGGACTAGCATGGAGACCCAGTACTTC.